The entry that follows covers one T cell receptor (beta chain) sequence. Its antigen is as yet unknown. CDR3 length equals 15 residues. Germline CDR1 and CDR2: LGHNA and YNFKEQ. For each CDR3 protein, TCRdb gives one entry from its re-call of the 5' RACE reads, without DNA. This sample's table has over 100,000 distinct CDR3 sequences. The sample belongs to a study of T cells expressing NK-cell markers. Study summary: Sorted CD3+CD56-NKG2C+, CD3+CD56+NKG2C+ and CD3+CD56+NKG2C- T cells supplied the TCR beta repertoires.

Notes on the study in general: Whether expanded NKG2C+ T cell clones recognized HCMV stayed uncertain. The study found dominant NKG2C+ clonotypes at roughly 1.0-7.5% of CD8+ T cells in about six donors.

The V call is TRBV4-2, the J call TRBJ2-1. Material: blood T cells: a sorted CD56 or NKG2C T cell subset, CD4+ or CD8+ T cells, or bulk PBMC T cells (not recorded which). This receptor was obtained from a woman between 18 and 75 years old in good health. The CDR3 spells CASSPGFWSNNEQFF.